These T cell receptor beta chains were read from a single sample in a study of identifying expanded T cells in peripheral blood. Measured with immunoSEQ multiplex PCR; TCRdb has only the in-frame clones, and not every one. In the table there are roughly 130,000 clones, roughly 90% of which are singletons. Material: blood. Receptor source: a person aged 18 to 75 in good health. Each CDR3 is given with its conserved first and last residue. Fields, in order: D gene, J gene, CDR3 length, clone size, V gene, CDR3 DNA, CDR3 protein. The D gene is left open where the match is weak. Only some rows state a clone size, as once, few, many or a class for expanded clones.

>TRBD1|TRBJ1-1|13|few|TRBV6-1
TGTGCCGGAAAACAGGGGTTCAGCACTGAAGCTTTCTTT
CAGKQGFSTEAFF
>-|TRBJ2-1|16|-|TRBV5-6
TGTGCCAGCAGCTTTAAACGGGGCCTTCAACTCGTCGGGCAGTTCTTC
CASSFKRGLQLVGQFF
>-|TRBJ2-3|17|-|TRBV25-1
TGTGCCAGCACCGATTTTCCCACACTAACAAGCACAGATACGCAGTATTTT
CASTDFPTLTSTDTQYF
>TRBD1|TRBJ2-7|15|-|TRBV6-1
TGTGCCAGCAGTGCCATTGGACAGGCCCTCTACGAGCAGTACTTC
CASSAIGQALYEQYF
>-|TRBJ2-3|13|-|TRBV11-2
TGTGCCAGCAGCTTATCCCTGCGAGATACGCAGTATTTT
CASSLSLRDTQYF
>TRBD1|TRBJ2-3|17|-|TRBV10-3
TGTGCCATCAGTCACGGGGACAGGGGGAGTAGCACAGATACGCAGTATTTT
CAISHGDRGSSTDTQYF
>-|TRBJ2-7|12|-|TRBV2
TGTGCCAGCGGTATGGGGGGGCTCGAGCAGTACTTC
CASGMGGLEQYF
>-|TRBJ1-4|14|-|TRBV7-2
TGTGCCAGCAGCTTAGTGGCAGCTAATGAAAAACTGTTTTTT
CASSLVAANEKLFF
>-|TRBJ1-3|17|-|TRBV11-2
TGTGCCAGCAGCTTGCTCCTTCAGGGGAAGTCTGGAAACACCATATATTTT
CASSLLLQGKSGNTIYF
>-|TRBJ1-5|13|-|TRBV6-4
TGTGCCAGCAGTATCGACAGCGGGCAGCCCCAGCATTTT
CASSIDSGQPQHF
>-|TRBJ2-3|16|once|TRBV5-1
TGCGCCAGCACCCTCTCGGGGGCTAGCGGCACAGATACGCAGTATTTT
CASTLSGASGTDTQYF
>-|TRBJ2-5|15|-|TRBV5-1
TGCGCCAGCAGCTTGCTGACTACCGGGGGTGAGACCCAGTACTTC
CASSLLTTGGETQYF
>TRBD1|TRBJ2-6|18|-|TRBV11-2
TGTGCCAGCAGCTCCGGGGACAGAGCCCACTCTGGGGCCAACGTCCTGACTTTC
CASSSGDRAHSGANVLTF
>-|TRBJ1-1|15|-|TRBV4-2
TGTGCCAGCAGCCAAGATAACCGGGCGTCGACTGAAGCTTTCTTT
CASSQDNRASTEAFF
>-|TRBJ1-1|9|-|TRBV29-1
TGCAGCGTTCAGACTGAAGCTTTCTTT
CSVQTEAFF
>TRBD2|TRBJ2-2|17|-|TRBV2
TGTGCCAGCAGTGAAATTGGACTAGCGGGAGTAGCCGGGGAGCTGTTTTTT
CASSEIGLAGVAGELFF
>-|TRBJ1-5|17|-|TRBV18
TGTGCCAGCTCACCACCGGGGTCGGGGGGCAGGAATCAGCCCCAGCATTTT
CASSPPGSGGRNQPQHF
>TRBD1|TRBJ1-5|14|-|TRBV19
TGTGCCAGTAGTATGGGGACAGGGAATCAGCCCCAGCATTTT
CASSMGTGNQPQHF
>-|TRBJ1-1|14|-|TRBV6-6
TGTGCCAGCAGTTACGATTCTGGGGCCTATGAAGCTTTCTTT
CASSYDSGAYEAFF
>-|TRBJ1-2|15|once|TRBV5-4
TGTGCCAGCAGCATCGAACGGACAGTTTGGTATGGCTACACCTTC
CASSIERTVWYGYTF
>-|TRBJ2-1|14|-|TRBV2
TGTGCCAGCAACGATGGGAGGTCCTACAATGAGCAGTTCTTC
CASNDGRSYNEQFF
>TRBD2|TRBJ2-5|15|-|TRBV6-5
TGTGCCAGCAGTAGAGAGACTAGCCTCCAAGAGACCCAGTACTTC
CASSRETSLQETQYF
>TRBD1|TRBJ1-2|14|-|TRBV19
TGTGCCAGTAGTCCCACCGGGACAGGGCATGGCTACACCTTC
CASSPTGTGHGYTF
>-|TRBJ1-4|16|once|TRBV6-6
TGTGCCAGCACCACCGGGACTCGGGGCGGTAATGAAAAACTGTTTTTT
CASTTGTRGGNEKLFF
>TRBD2|TRBJ2-1|15|-|TRBV6-5
TGTGCCAGCAGCCCGCACGGGGGGGCCAGCAATGAGCAGTTCTTC
CASSPHGGASNEQFF
>-|TRBJ2-6|13|-|TRBV7-3
TGTGCCAGCAGGGGAACTGGGGCCAACGTCCTGACTTTC
CASRGTGANVLTF